This passage covers 30 T cell receptor beta chains from one sample sequenced in a study of control samples from healthy donors and cancer patients. Profiled with immunoSEQ multiplex PCR; TCRdb holds only in-frame clones, not every one. This sample has about 80,000 clones, with around 92% found just once. Material for sequencing was blood. The source is a man between 50 and 59 years old in good health.

The chain is built from TRBV7-9 and TRBJ1-4; D remains ambiguous. V was shortened by 3 bases and J by 7 bases, with 9 bases between the two germline ends. Germline V lookup: CDR1 SEHNR, CDR2 FQNEAQ (reference sequence). This CDR3 is built from 13 residues. The CDR3 nucleotides read TGTGCCAGCAGCTTTTTCACGAGTGAAAAACTGTTTTTT. This sequence encodes CASSFFTSEKLFF.

This sequence joins TRBV11-2 and TRBJ1-5; D is undetermined. V gave up 0 bases and J gave up 7 bases, with 7 bases separating them. CDR1 is SGHAT, CDR2 FQNNGV, per germline. There are 13 residues in the CDR3. CDR3 region: CASSLDNGQPQHF. In DNA form, the CDR3 reads TGTGCCAGCAGCTTAGATAATGGACAGCCCCAGCATTTT.

CDR3 sequence reads: CASSLAGQGRTGELFF. The CDR3 DNA reads as TGCGCCAGCAGCTTGGCGGGACAGGGGCGTACCGGGGAGCTGTTTTTT. The chain joins TRBV5-1 to TRBJ2-2; 10 bases agree with TRBD1. V trimming: 0 bases; J trimming: 5 bases; junction bases outside the gene matches: 4. Germline V CDR1 and CDR2: SGHRS, YFSETQ. This CDR3 has 16 amino acids.

This chain uses TRBV5-4 with TRBJ1-2; weak D call: TRBD1 (5 bases). The V gene lost 2 bases and the J gene lost 4 bases, with 9 bases spanning the gap. Germline V gene data show CDR1 as SGHNT and CDR2 as YYREEE (reference sequence). There are 13 residues in the CDR3. The DNA of the CDR3 is TGTGCCAGCAGCTTTGACAGCATCTATGGCTACACCTTC. This encodes CASSFDSIYGYTF.

This clone was seen once. The chain carries TRBV27 and TRBJ1-1; D is undetermined. CDR3 length: 15 amino acids. Germline lookup yields CDR1 MNHEY and CDR2 SMNVEV (reference sequence). V was cut by 9 bases and J by 1 base, with 18 bases left in between. CDR3 amino acids: CASFRQALSNTEAFF. DNA of the CDR3: TGTGCCAGTTTTCGGCAGGCTTTGTCGAACACTGAAGCTTTCTTT.

This clone has only one observation. This chain uses TRBV2 with TRBJ2-2; 7 positions match TRBD1. Germline-derived CDR1 and CDR2 are SNHLY and FYNNEI. The ends lost 2 bases at V and 13 bases at J; junction bases unmatched: 13. This CDR3 spans 15 amino acids. The DNA of the CDR3 is TGTGCCAGCAGTGAAACTCCCCTGGACAGGATTGGGCTGTTTTTT. Amino acids: CASSETPLDRIGLFF.

This sequence joins TRBV19 and TRBJ1-1; no clear D. V shed 5 bases and J shed 4 bases, with 5 bases lying between them. Germline V CDR1 and CDR2: LNHDA, SQIVND (reference sequence). This CDR3 region has 11 residues. CDR3 loop: CASSLFTEAFF. DNA of the CDR3: TGTGCCAGTAGTTTATTCACTGAAGCTTTCTTT.

The chain recombines TRBV27 with TRBJ2-1, with D unclear. Trimming left V 7 bases short and J 0 bases short, with 4 bases between. Germline CDR1 reads MNHEY; CDR2 reads SMNVEV (reference sequence). This CDR3 is 12 amino acids long. CDR3 sequence: CASNSSYNEQFF. The CDR3 coding sequence is TGTGCCAGCAACAGCTCCTACAATGAGCAGTTCTTC.

This chain joins TRBV3-1 (or the pseudogene TRBV3-2) and TRBJ2-3; the D is unclear. Germline V gene data show CDR1 as LGHDT and CDR2 as YNNKEL (reference sequence). The CDR3 contains 13 residues. V was clipped by 4 bases and J by 2 bases, with 7 bases between them. This CDR3 reads CASSPITTDTQYF. As DNA, the CDR3 is TGTGCCAGCAGCCCAATCACCACAGATACGCAGTATTTT.

This clone was seen a few times. The V call is TRBV2, the J call TRBJ2-1; D gene unclear. Germline V gives CDR1 SNHLY, CDR2 FYNNEI. The V gene lost 7 bases and the J gene lost 8 bases, with 18 bases spanning the gap. This CDR3 is 14 amino acids long. CDR3 sequence (DNA): TGTGCCAGCATGGTGCCTAGGGATCGTGATGAGCAGTTCTTC. Protein: CASMVPRDRDEQFF.

The chain is built from TRBV6-5 and TRBJ1-2; D might be TRBD1 (6 bases). Trimming cost V 10 bases and J 4 bases, with 22 bases left between them. The CDR3 has 15 residues. Germline V gives CDR1 MNHEY, CDR2 SVGAGI. The CDR3 is CATLRQDSHLYGYTF. CDR3 nucleotide sequence: TGTGCCACATTGAGACAGGACAGCCATCTCTATGGCTACACCTTC.

The V gene is TRBV6-5, the J gene TRBJ2-2; D unclear. This CDR3 contains 14 residues. CDR1 and CDR2 from the germline V gene are MNHEY and SVGAGI. Trimming left V 3 bases short and J 1 base short, with 6 bases between. CDR3 nucleotides: TGTGCCAGCAGTTATATCTGGAACACCGGGGAGCTGTTTTTT. Translated: CASSYIWNTGELFF.

The rearrangement joins TRBV12-3 or TRBV12-4 to TRBJ1-1; D call uncertain. The CDR3 runs to 13 residues. Trimming removed 1 base at V and 8 bases at J, with 11 bases between. The CDR3 DNA reads as TGTGCCAGCAGTTTAGGAGGAAGGGTAGAAGCTTTCTTT. This codes for CASSLGGRVEAFF.

The J gene is TRBJ1-1, the V gene TRBV18, with D possibly matching TRBD1 (6 bases). There are 14 residues in the CDR3. Trimming shortened V by 5 bases and J by 1 base, and 11 bases separated the two germline ends. The germline V gene encodes CDR1 KGHSH and CDR2 LQKENI. The CDR3 region is CASSAQGTNTEAFF. The CDR3 DNA is TGTGCCAGCTCAGCGCAGGGGACGAACACTGAAGCTTTCTTT.

The CDR3 bases are TGTGCCAGCACCGGGACAGGGGAGACCCAGTACTTC. Amino acid sequence: CASTGTGETQYF. The V gene is TRBV2, the J gene TRBJ2-5; 9 bases are a match to TRBD1. Germline values: CDR1 SNHLY, CDR2 FYNNEI. With 7 bases clipped from V and 5 bases from J, the junction kept 2 bases outside the gene matches. This CDR3 region has 12 residues.

The chain joins TRBV27 to TRBJ1-3; 7 bases map to TRBD1. With 5 bases clipped from V and 2 bases from J, the junction kept 6 bases outside the gene matches. The V gene's germline CDR1 is MNHEY and CDR2 SMNVEV (reference sequence). The CDR3 has 15 amino acids. CDR3 sequence reads: CASSPRQGPGNTIYF. The CDR3 DNA reads as TGTGCCAGCAGTCCGCGACAGGGACCTGGAAACACCATATATTTT.

The genes are TRBV5-8 and TRBJ2-6, with 8 bases identical to TRBD1. The CDR3 spans 15 residues. The germline gives CDR1 SGHTS, CDR2 YDEGEE. The trim removed 4 bases at V and 0 bases at J, leaving 0 bases unmatched. In DNA, the CDR3 is TGTGCCAGCAGCGGGACAGGCTCTGGGGCCAACGTCCTGACTTTC. This sequence encodes CASSGTGSGANVLTF. Variable domain in full (rest from reference TRBV5-8 and TRBJ2-6): EAGVTQSPTHLIKTRGQQATLRCSPISGHTSVYWYQQALGLGLQFLLWYDEGEERNRGNFPPRFSGRQFPNYSSELNVNALELEDSALYLCASSGTGSGANVLTFGAGSRLTVL.

The chain couples TRBV2 to TRBJ2-3; the D is unclear. V lost 4 bases to trimming and J lost 2 bases, with 13 bases between them. Germline values: CDR1 SNHLY, CDR2 FYNNEI. The CDR3 spans 15 residues. In nucleotides, the CDR3 is TGTGCCAGCAGTGCACAATCGACATTCACAGATACGCAGTATTTT. This encodes CASSAQSTFTDTQYF.

To note about this clone: This specimen includes other DNA sequences encoding the same CDR3. The chain recombines TRBV29-1 with TRBJ1-1; TRBD1 aligns across 7 bases. The ends lost 7 bases at V and 1 base at J; junction bases unmatched: 3. CDR3 size: 12 residues. Germline CDR1 is SQVTM and CDR2 is ANQGSEA. CDR3 nucleotides: TGCAGCGGGCGACAGGGGAACACTGAAGCTTTCTTT. This sequence encodes CSGRQGNTEAFF.

This chain joins TRBV24-1 and TRBJ2-3; TRBD2 matches 11 bases. Germline V gives CDR1 KGHDR, CDR2 SFDVKD. Losses at the gene ends were 4 bases for V and 5 bases for J; bases not matched to a gene: 7. CDR3 length equals 16 residues. CDR3 protein: CATSEPTSGGGDTQYF. CDR3 in DNA: TGTGCCACCAGTGAGCCCACTAGCGGGGGTGGAGATACGCAGTATTTT.

The chain recombines TRBV6-5 with TRBJ2-2; TRBD1 or TRBD2 may be the D gene (5 bases each). The CDR3 contains 14 residues. Trimming left V 6 bases short and J 7 bases short, with 15 bases between. Germline lookup yields CDR1 MNHEY and CDR2 SVGAGI. CDR3 nucleotides: TGTGCCAGCAGGGGGGACCTGAGGGACGGGGAGCTGTTTTTT. It yields the protein CASRGDLRDGELFF.

The rearrangement uses TRBV19 and TRBJ2-7; TRBD1 is a possible D gene (6 bases). CDR3 length: 16 residues. Trimming shortened V by 6 bases and J by 6 bases, and 24 bases separated the two germline ends. Germline V CDR1 and CDR2: LNHDA, SQIVND (reference sequence). The CDR3 DNA is TGTGCCAGTAGCCGTACTCCTCCGGGACAACCGGGCGAGCAGTACTTC. Translating it yields CASSRTPPGQPGEQYF.

The sample holds a few counts of this clone. The chain links TRBV10-3 to TRBJ2-7; TRBD1 agrees at 8 bases. There are 14 residues in the CDR3. J was trimmed by 0 bases and V by 9 bases; bases with no gene match: 7. Germline V gene data show CDR1 as ENHRY and CDR2 as SYGVKD. In nucleotides, the CDR3 is TGTGCCATTTCGACAGGGGACCGCTCCTACGAGCAGTACTTC. It codes for CAISTGDRSYEQYF.

This clone has just one count. The chain uses TRBV5-6 and TRBJ1-1, with D possibly matching TRBD1 (5 bases). V lost 2 bases to trimming and J lost 0 bases, with 8 bases between them. CDR3 length equals 14 residues. The germline V gene encodes CDR1 SGHDT and CDR2 YYEEEE. CDR3 residues: CASSFGGVNTEAFF. Written as DNA, the CDR3 is TGTGCCAGCAGCTTCGGGGGTGTGAACACTGAAGCTTTCTTT.

The J gene is TRBJ1-2, the V gene TRBV19; D possibly corresponds to TRBD1 (5 bases). CDR3 size: 15 residues. CDR1 and CDR2 (germline): LNHDA, SQIVND (reference sequence). The ends were cut back, 2 bases at V and 4 bases at J, with 14 bases in the middle. The CDR3, as DNA: TGTGCCAGTAGTATAAGACAGTCGCCGTTCTATGGCTACACCTTC. Translating gives CASSIRQSPFYGYTF.

The CDR3, as DNA: TGTGCCAGCAGCTTAGGGACAGGGTCCTACGAGCAGTACTTC. Amino acids: CASSLGTGSYEQYF. J is TRBJ2-7 and V is TRBV7-6; 8 bases align to TRBD1. CDR1 is SGHVS and CDR2 is FNYEAQ in the germline V gene. The CDR3 consists of 14 residues. J lost 1 base, V lost 1 base, and 0 bases had no gene match.

The rearrangement uses TRBV2 and TRBJ1-5; D is possibly TRBD1 (6 bases). The CDR3 spans 14 residues. CDR1 is SNHLY and CDR2 is FYNNEI in the germline V gene. Trimming took off 4 bases at V and 1 base at J, with 8 bases between the two ends. CDR3 nucleotides: TGTGCCAGCAGTGGAGACAGGAGCAATCAGCCCCAGCATTTT. Translated, it gives CASSGDRSNQPQHF.

The chain joins TRBV6-6 to TRBJ1-4; 9 nucleotides align to TRBD1. This CDR3 comprises 15 residues. V was clipped by 2 bases and J by 8 bases; unmatched bases: 6. Germline V gives CDR1 MNHNY, CDR2 SVGAGI (reference sequence). The CDR3 sequence is CASSYPGTGIEKLFF. The DNA for the CDR3 is TGTGCCAGCAGTTACCCTGGGACAGGGATAGAAAAACTGTTTTTT.

The V and J genes are TRBV10-3 and TRBJ1-4, with D possibly being TRBD1 (6 bases). The V gene's germline CDR1 is ENHRY and CDR2 SYGVKD. V shed 1 base and J shed 7 bases, with 7 bases lying between them. This CDR3 has 13 amino acids. The CDR3 DNA reads TGTGCCATCAGTGAGTTGACAGGTGAAAAACTGTTTTTT. As protein: CAISELTGEKLFF.

In its sample, this clone was seen a few times. The chain couples TRBV6-4 to TRBJ2-1; TRBD2 matches 12 bases. With V trimmed by 2 bases and J by 7 bases, 3 bases remained unmatched. In germline, CDR1 is MRHNA, CDR2 SNTAGT. The CDR3 extends over 15 amino acids. The CDR3 DNA follows: TGTGCCAGCAGTGACCTAGCGGGGGGGCAGAATGAGCAGTTCTTC. Amino acids: CASSDLAGGQNEQFF.